These 28 T cell receptor beta chains came from one sample sequenced in a study of cytomegalovirus exposure and HLA in healthy donors. The PCR had 60 Vbeta and 13 Jbeta primers. Produced via immunoSEQ multiplex PCR; TCRdb's table is partial and in-frame only. The table has about 140,000 clones, approximately 77% seen once. The sample was PBMCs. These receptors were obtained from a woman aged 50 to 65 in good health and CMV-seronegative.

The chain employs TRBV6-1 and TRBJ1-3; 7 nucleotides agree with TRBD1. Germline trimming cut 5 bases from V and 5 bases from J; bases unmatched to any gene: 6. Germline V gene lookup returns CDR1 MNHNS and CDR2 SASEGT. The CDR3 is made up of 14 amino acids. CDR3 residues: CASSPTGDRNTIYF. The CDR3, as DNA: TGTGCCAGCAGTCCAACAGGGGATAGAAACACCATATATTTT.

The chain combines TRBV27 with TRBJ1-4, with D unclear. Trimming took 8 bases from V and 8 from J, leaving 15 bases between them. CDR3 length equals 13 residues. Looked up from germline, CDR1 is MNHEY and CDR2 is SMNVEV (reference sequence). CDR3 loop: CASWRIGLEKLFF. The CDR3 DNA is TGTGCCAGCTGGAGGATCGGTTTAGAAAAACTGTTTTTT.

V and J are TRBV13 and TRBJ1-3; no firm D call. CDR3 length: 15 amino acids. Germline CDR1 reads PRHDT; CDR2 reads FYEKMQ (reference sequence). The V end lost 7 bases, the J end lost 3 bases, and 16 bases lay between the germline ends. The CDR3 region has the DNA TGTGCCAGCACCTTCACGACATCTAATGGAAACACCATATATTTT. This translates into CASTFTTSNGNTIYF.

This rearrangement joins TRBV7-2 to TRBJ2-2, with D possibly being TRBD2 (5 bases). This CDR3 region has 14 residues. V lost 1 base to trimming and J lost 6 bases, with 9 bases between them. Looked up from germline, CDR1 is SGHTA and CDR2 is FQGNSA. This chain's CDR3 is CASSLGGLPGELFF. DNA of the CDR3: TGTGCCAGCAGCTTAGGAGGGTTGCCCGGGGAGCTGTTTTTT.

In its sample, this clone was seen a few times. The rearrangement links TRBV6-1 to TRBJ1-5; 8 nucleotides align to TRBD1. The germline CDR1 and CDR2 sequences are MNHNS and SASEGT. This CDR3 has 14 amino acids. V shed 6 bases, J shed 7 bases, and the junction held 8 bases outside the gene matches. This CDR3 reads CASRGQGAGQPQHF. CDR3 in DNA: TGTGCCAGCAGAGGACAGGGAGCGGGGCAGCCCCAGCATTTT.

V gene TRBV6-1 combines with J gene TRBJ1-6, with a tentative D call TRBD1 (5 bases). This CDR3 has 16 residues. The V end was cut by 2 bases, the J end by 7 bases, with 15 bases between. Germline V gene sequence: CDR1 MNHNS, CDR2 SASEGT. The chain's CDR3 is CASSEQGGADNSPLHF. The CDR3 DNA sequence: TGTGCCAGCAGTGAACAAGGAGGGGCAGACAATTCACCCCTCCACTTT.

This clone has just a few counts. The rearrangement links TRBV28 to TRBJ2-6, with D tentatively TRBD2 (5 bases). V lost 7 bases and J lost 1, with 14 bases in between. Germline values: CDR1 MDHEN, CDR2 SYDVKM. The CDR3 has 16 residues. CDR3 coding DNA: TGTGCCAGCACCCCCGGGGTAATATCTGGGGCCAACGTCCTGACTTTC. Encoded protein: CASTPGVISGANVLTF.

This rearrangement joins TRBV4-1 to TRBJ1-6; weak D call: TRBD1 (6 bases). The CDR3 is 15 amino acids. V was cut by 1 base and J by 6 bases, with 10 bases left in between. Germline V gene data show CDR1 as MGHRA and CDR2 as YSYEKL. This CDR3 is CASSQVTGLNSPLHF. The CDR3 DNA is TGCGCCAGCAGCCAAGTTACAGGGCTTAATTCACCCCTCCACTTT.

The chain carries TRBV27 and TRBJ1-1; D uncertain. Per the germline V gene, CDR1 is MNHEY and CDR2 is SMNVEV (reference sequence). V was clipped by 6 bases and J by 1 base, with 9 bases between them. CDR3 size: 13 residues. The CDR3 sequence is CASSYSPNTEAFF. In DNA, the CDR3 is TGTGCCAGCAGCTATAGCCCGAACACTGAAGCTTTCTTT.

The chain employs TRBV2 and TRBJ1-4, with TRBD1 identical over 10 bases. Germline V lookup: CDR1 SNHLY, CDR2 FYNNEI. Trimming took 7 bases from V and 6 from J; bases not matched to a gene: 5. The CDR3 is made up of 14 amino acids. This CDR3 reads CASKTGTGDEKLFF. The CDR3 nucleotides are TGTGCCAGCAAAACCGGGACAGGGGATGAAAAACTGTTTTTT.

This sequence joins TRBV4-3 and TRBJ2-3; 11 nucleotides match TRBD2. V lost 3 bases and J lost 2; bases outside the gene matches: 10. The CDR3 covers 18 residues. CDR1 is LGHNA and CDR2 is YSLEER in the germline V gene. The CDR3 DNA is TGCGCCAGCAGCCAGTCAAGTTTTAGCGGGGGGGCCACAGATACGCAGTATTTT. Translation gives CASSQSSFSGGATDTQYF.

This clone appeared a single time. The CDR3 loop reads CASSEWTGCECPGNTIYF. DNA of the CDR3: TGCGCCAGCAGTGAATGGACAGGCTGTGAATGTCCGGGAAACACCATATATTTT. This chain joins TRBV10-1 and TRBJ1-3, with 7 positions matching TRBD1. With 3 bases clipped from V and 4 bases from J, the junction kept 15 bases outside the gene matches. The germline gives CDR1 WNHNN, CDR2 SYGVQD (reference sequence). There are 18 residues in the CDR3.

V gene TRBV5-6 combines with J gene TRBJ2-7; the match to TRBD2 covers 7 bases. The CDR3 loop spans 13 amino acids. J was trimmed by 5 bases and V by 2 bases; bases with no gene match: 4. Germline V lookup: CDR1 SGHDT, CDR2 YYEEEE. CDR3 protein: CASSFSAGDEQYF. CDR3 coding DNA: TGTGCCAGCAGCTTCAGCGCGGGGGACGAGCAGTACTTC.

The V gene is TRBV7-2, the J gene TRBJ1-1; maybe TRBD1 (6 bases). The CDR3 loop spans 13 amino acids. Looked up from germline, CDR1 is SGHTA and CDR2 is FQGNSA. V lost 4 bases and J 4 bases, leaving 10 bases between the germline ends. In DNA, the CDR3 is TGTGCCAGCAGCTCAGTGACAGGCACTGAAGCTTTCTTT. This gives the protein CASSSVTGTEAFF.

The chain links TRBV28 to TRBJ1-5, with 7 positions matching TRBD1. From germline, CDR1 is MDHEN and CDR2 SYDVKM. The junction had 6 bases not matched to a gene; V was cut back by 5 bases and J by 2 bases. CDR3 length: 15 residues. The CDR3 here is CASSLTGTGNQPQHF. The CDR3 DNA follows: TGTGCCAGCAGTCTTACGGGGACAGGCAATCAGCCCCAGCATTTT.

The chain has TRBV2 and TRBJ1-5, with 7 bases matching TRBD1. V was pared by 0 bases and J by 7 bases, with 3 bases of the junction left unmatched. Germline loops: CDR1 SNHLY, CDR2 FYNNEI. CDR3 length: 14 amino acids. The CDR3 DNA reads TGTGCCAGCAGTGAAGCCAGGGGGGACCAGCCCCAGCATTTT. It encodes CASSEARGDQPQHF.

This chain joins TRBV29-1 and TRBJ2-1; D possibly corresponds to TRBD1 (5 bases). V was clipped by 1 base and J by 6 bases, with 7 bases between them. This CDR3 contains 12 residues. CDR1 and CDR2 (germline): SQVTM, ANQGSEA. CDR3 bases: TGCAGCGTTGAAGTTGGGGCCAATGAGCAGTTCTTC. Translation: CSVEVGANEQFF.

V usage is TRBV6-5 and J usage is TRBJ2-5, with unresolved D. With 3 bases removed from V and 6 bases from J, the gap between germline ends came to 5 bases. This CDR3 has 11 amino acids. The germline V gene encodes CDR1 MNHEY and CDR2 SVGAGI. CDR3 nucleotide sequence: TGTGCCAGCAGTTATGCGCAGACCCAGTACTTC. Encoded protein: CASSYAQTQYF.

The chain links TRBV29-1 to TRBJ1-2; 11 nucleotides agree with TRBD1. Trimming cost V 6 bases and J 3 bases; bases outside gene matches: 3. Germline CDR1 SQVTM, CDR2 ANQGSEA. The CDR3 totals 13 residues. The CDR3 loop is CSVGTGGDYGYTF. Written as DNA, the CDR3 is TGCAGCGTCGGGACAGGGGGGGACTATGGCTACACCTTC.

The chain employs TRBV7-9 and TRBJ2-2; tentative D call: TRBD2 (5 bases). Germline CDR1 reads SEHNR; CDR2 reads FQNEAQ (reference sequence). The CDR3 sequence is 14 residues long. V was clipped by 5 bases and J by 3 bases, with 10 bases between them. CDR3 sequence: CASSTGVHTGELFF. Written as DNA, the CDR3 is TGTGCCAGCAGCACCGGGGTACACACCGGGGAGCTGTTTTTT.

This clone was seen more than once but under ten times. The chain joins TRBV2 to TRBJ2-1; 7 bases fit TRBD2. Germline CDR1 is SNHLY and CDR2 is FYNNEI. The CDR3 is made up of 16 amino acids. The ends lost 6 bases at V and 5 bases at J; junction bases unmatched: 13. CDR3 in amino acids: CASRDSGAILNNEQFF. CDR3 in DNA: TGTGCCAGCAGAGACAGCGGGGCGATTCTCAACAATGAGCAGTTCTTC. Full variable domain (remainder filled in from reference TRBV2 and TRBJ2-1): EPEVTQTPSHQVTQMGQEVILRCVPISNHLYFYWYRQILGQKVEFLVSFYNNEISEKSEIFDDQFSVERPDGSNFTLKIRSTKLEDSAMYFCASRDSGAILNNEQFFGPGTRLTVL.

This clone is a singleton in its sample. The chain recombines TRBV30 with TRBJ2-7; TRBD2 matches at 7 bases. Trimming cost V 2 bases and J 9 bases; bases outside gene matches: 7. This CDR3 has 12 residues. CDR1 and CDR2 from the germline V gene are GTSNPN and SVGIG (reference sequence). CDR3 bases: TGTGCCTGGAGTTCTGGGGGGGAACGGCAGTACTTC. Protein sequence: CAWSSGGERQYF.

The chain uses TRBV7-6 and TRBJ2-3; 8 nucleotides agree with TRBD2. The germline gives CDR1 SGHVS, CDR2 FNYEAQ. With V trimmed by 3 bases and J by 6 bases, 5 bases remained unmatched. The CDR3 spans 14 residues. CDR3 loop: CASSFGGGPDTQYF. The DNA of the CDR3 is TGTGCCAGCAGCTTCGGCGGGGGGCCGGATACGCAGTATTTT. The variable domain in full, completed from reference TRBV7-6 and TRBJ2-3, reads GAGVSQSPRYKVTKRGQDVALRCDPISGHVSLYWYRQALGQGPEFLTYFNYEAQQDKSGLPNDRFSAERPEGSISTLTIQRTEQRDSAMYRCASSFGGGPDTQYFGPGTRLTVL.

V gene TRBV6-5 combines with J gene TRBJ2-7, with D perhaps matching TRBD1 (5 bases). CDR3 length: 15 amino acids. Germline lookup yields CDR1 MNHEY and CDR2 SVGAGI. V was clipped by 7 bases and J by 2 bases, with 18 bases between them. The CDR3 coding sequence is TGTGCCAGCAAGTCCCGTCCGGCAGGGCCCTACGAGCAGTACTTC. Translated, it gives CASKSRPAGPYEQYF.

This rearrangement joins TRBV4-1 to TRBJ2-1; TRBD2 agrees at 10 bases. J lost 3 bases, V lost 4 bases, and 9 bases had no gene match. Germline CDR1 MGHRA, CDR2 YSYEKL. The CDR3 sequence is 17 residues long. This chain's CDR3 is CASSPHNSGGNYNEQFF. The CDR3 nucleotides are TGCGCCAGCAGCCCACATAATAGCGGGGGGAACTACAATGAGCAGTTCTTC.

This clone was seen once. The chain links TRBV7-9 to TRBJ2-3; tentative D call: TRBD2 (6 bases). Deletions cut 1 base from V and 7 bases from J, with 18 bases between. The CDR3 runs to 16 residues. CDR1 SEHNR and CDR2 FQNEAQ come from the germline V gene (reference sequence). The CDR3, as DNA: TGTGCCAGCAGCTTAGTTCCGCTCGGGGGTTCGCATACGCAGTATTTT. It translates to CASSLVPLGGSHTQYF.

The CDR3 coding sequence is TGCAGCGCTGCGGGCCTAAGAGAGACCCAGTACTTC. Protein sequence: CSAAGLRETQYF. This sequence joins TRBV29-1 and TRBJ2-5; TRBD2 might be the D (5 bases). The CDR3 totals 12 residues. Between the trimmed V and J ends, which lost 7 bases and 4 bases, there was a span of 13 bases. Looked up from germline, CDR1 is SQVTM and CDR2 is ANQGSEA.

This clone has a handful of counts. The chain employs TRBV2 and TRBJ2-5; D perhaps matches TRBD1 (6 bases). The germline V gene encodes CDR1 SNHLY and CDR2 FYNNEI. V lost 0 bases to trimming and J lost 5 bases, with 10 bases between them. This CDR3 has 14 residues. CDR3 in amino acids: CASSEATGTETQYF. The CDR3 region has the DNA TGTGCCAGCAGTGAAGCTACAGGGACGGAGACCCAGTACTTC.